This T cell receptor beta chain appears in the sequencing data of a study of blood T cell repertoires in COVID-19. Study at large: From the United States, Italy and Spain came samples of acute and convalescent COVID-19. Sample material is recorded as cDNA or gDNA derived from T cells, B-cell-depleted T cells, or PBMCs.

This CDR3 is built from 16 residues. Germline V gene data show CDR1 as LNHDA and CDR2 as SQIVND (reference sequence). The V end was cut by 7 bases, the J end by 0 bases, with 15 bases between. A single count supports this clone. Original analysis: Amplification with reference gene primers provided the estimates of nucleated cell counts. Some clones are missing from TCRdb's copy, which holds only in-frame ones; the method was immunoSEQ multiplex PCR. V and J calls and clone size are as listed in that table; D and trimming were resolved from the DNA. The sample includes some 150,000 clones, approximately 90% seen only once; the top ten take about 1.6%.

This clonotype originated in a woman aged 45-60 years with acute or convalescent COVID-19. The V and J genes are TRBV19 and TRBJ2-2; tentative D call: TRBD2 (5 bases). The sample consisted of peripheral blood. CDR3 DNA: TGTGCCAGTACTCAGGACTGGAACGCGAACACCGGGGAGCTGTTTTTT. Protein product: CASTQDWNANTGELFF.